A single sample is the source of the 4 T cell receptor beta chains below, sequenced in a study of blood T cell repertoires in COVID-19. Using immunoSEQ multiplex PCR, the repertoire was profiled, and TCRdb retains in-frame clones only, with some absent. The profile shows some 400,000 clones, roughly 89% of them singletons. Sequenced sample: peripheral blood. The receptors were sampled from a man between 18 and 35 years old with active or convalescent COVID-19.

This rearrangement joins TRBV5-1 to TRBJ1-1, with D perhaps matching TRBD1 (5 bases). Trimming shortened V by 4 bases and J by 1 base, and 14 bases separated the two germline ends. Germline V gives CDR1 SGHRS, CDR2 YFSETQ. This CDR3 has 15 amino acids. The CDR3, as DNA: TGCGCCAGCAGCGAAAGACGGGGGGAGAACACTGAAGCTTTCTTT. Translation gives CASSERRGENTEAFF.

This clone appeared a single time. This chain joins TRBV27 and TRBJ2-7; 9 nucleotides line up with TRBD1. The CDR3 is 15 amino acids. Germline CDR1 is MNHEY and CDR2 is SMNVEV (reference sequence). J lost 4 bases, V lost 2 bases, and 6 bases had no gene match. Here the CDR3 reads CASSLGGQGIYEQYF. In nucleotides, the CDR3 is TGTGCCAGCAGTTTAGGGGGACAGGGTATATACGAGCAGTACTTC.

This chain links TRBV4-3 with TRBJ1-6, with unresolved D. CDR1 and CDR2 (germline): LGHNA, YSLEER. Between the trimmed V and J ends, which lost 1 base and 0 bases, there was a span of 7 bases. The CDR3 sequence is 16 residues long. DNA for the CDR3: TGCGCCAGCAGCCAAGGGGCAAGCTCCTATAATTCACCCCTCCACTTT. Translated, it gives CASSQGASSYNSPLHF.

The table lists this clone with a count of one. The chain couples TRBV19 to TRBJ1-3, with D unclear. Trimming shortened V by 3 bases and J by 0 bases, and 9 bases separated the two germline ends. The CDR3 consists of 15 residues. Germline lookup yields CDR1 LNHDA and CDR2 SQIVND (reference sequence). In DNA, the CDR3 is TGTGCCAGTAGTATTGTTAGTGTCTCTGGAAACACCATATATTTT. It translates to CASSIVSVSGNTIYF.